The 5 T cell receptor beta chains given below trace back to one sample, sequenced in a study of CD8 T cells in Susac syndrome. Random hexamers were used to reverse transcribe the RNA input (about 0.5 to 1 ug). MiXCR, applied by TCRdb to the immunoSEQ multiplex PCR reads, yields one record per CDR3 protein. The sample carries 150,000 to 180,000 distinct CDR3 sequences, over 95% recorded once. Material for sequencing was CD8+ T cells from PBMCs. The source of these receptors is a human donor with multiple sclerosis.

The chain combines TRBV3-1 with TRBJ1-2; 8 bases line up with TRBD1. The V gene end was trimmed by 0 bases and the J gene end by 6 bases; junction bases not matched to a gene: 6. Germline V lookup: CDR1 LGHDT, CDR2 YNNKEL (reference sequence). The CDR3 is 15 amino acids. CDR3 DNA sequence: TGTGCCAGCAGCCAAGATCTGGACAGGGTGCATGGCTACACCTTC. It encodes CASSQDLDRVHGYTF. The full variable domain, its missing parts supplied by reference TRBV3-1 and TRBJ1-2, is DTAVSQTPKYLVTQMGNDKSIKCEQNLGHDTMYWYKQDSKKFLKIMFSYNNKELIINETVPNRFSPKSPDKAHLNLHINSLELGDSAVYFCASSQDLDRVHGYTFGSGTRLTVV.

This clonotype was picked up one time. The chain combines TRBV9 with TRBJ2-6; 7 nucleotides line up with TRBD1. Germline trimming cut 3 bases from V and 0 bases from J; bases unmatched to any gene: 9. CDR1 and CDR2 from the germline V gene are SGDLS and YYNGEE. The CDR3 has 18 residues. The CDR3 bases are TGTGCCAGCAGCGCCCGGGACAGCGGTAGCTCTGGGGCCAACGTCCTGACTTTC. This gives the protein CASSARDSGSSGANVLTF.

This clonotype was seen a single time. V is TRBV20-1 and J is TRBJ2-7; the D call may be TRBD1 or TRBD2 (5 bases each). CDR1 and CDR2 from the germline V gene are DFQATT and SNEGSKA (reference sequence). With 6 bases removed from V and 1 base from J, the gap between germline ends came to 19 bases. CDR3 size: 15 residues. CDR3 DNA sequence: TGCAGTGCCGCACCTGAGGGGCTCCCTTCCTACGAGCAGTACGTC. It translates to CSAAPEGLPSYEQYV.

The V gene is TRBV29-1, the J gene TRBJ2-6; the D gene could be TRBD1 or TRBD2 (6 bases each). The CDR3 consists of 18 residues. The germline V gene encodes CDR1 SQVTM and CDR2 ANQGSEA. V lost 0 bases, J lost 1 base, and 16 bases lay in between. As DNA, the CDR3 is TGCAGCGTTGAAGACCCAACTAGGAGGGGGTCTGGGGCCAACGTCCTGACTTTC. Amino acid sequence: CSVEDPTRRGSGANVLTF.

The V and J genes are TRBV12-5 and TRBJ2-5; D might be TRBD1 (6 bases). Germline CDR1 is LGHNT and CDR2 is FRNRAP. V was cut by 0 bases and J by 5 bases, with 16 bases left in between. The CDR3 extends over 16 amino acids. CDR3 in amino acids: CASGLVGDTSEETQYF. The CDR3 bases are TGTGCTAGTGGTTTGGTAGGGGACACCTCAGAGGAGACCCAGTACTTC.